The rows below give T cell receptor beta chains drawn from one sample of a study of T cell repertoires in cytomegalovirus infection. Their cognate antigens are unknown. MiXCR, run by TCRdb on the reads, gives a single entry per CDR3 protein. Found here are approximately 990,000 distinct CDR3 sequences, roughly 31% of them singletons; the top ten hold roughly 13%. The source material was cultured CD8+ T cells from PBMCs, sampled from culture after CMV antigen stimulation. Receptor source: a human donor in good health (CMV status not recorded). Some clones in this sample may be carry-over from other donors' samples. CDR3s include the opening cysteine and the closing phenylalanine or tryptophan. A D gene is named only where the DNA matches it firmly. For some rows the clone size is stated as once, few or many, or as a class when expanded; others skip it.

TRBJ1-1	-	-	TRBV6-1	CASGGIEAFF	TGTGCCAGCGGGGGGATTGAAGCTTTCTTT
TRBJ1-2	-	-	TRBV5-8	CASLEGYTF	TGTGCCAGCTTGGAGGGCTACACCTTC
TRBJ2-6	-	-	TRBV25-1	CASSGQRGGAGANVLTF	TGTGCCAGCAGTGGCCAACGCGGCGGGGCTGGGGCCAACGTCCTGACTTTC
TRBJ1-2	-	few	TRBV27	CASSLWPSGGALYGYTF	TGTGCCAGCAGTTTATGGCCGTCGGGAGGGGCCCTCTATGGCTACACCTTC
TRBJ1-2	TRBD1	-	TRBV9	CASSAAGQGDGYTF	TGTGCCAGCAGCGCCGCCGGACAGGGTGATGGCTACACCTTC
TRBJ2-1	-	-	TRBV4-1	CASSQDRYGDNEQFF	TGCGCCAGCAGCCAAGACCGGTACGGCGACAATGAGCAGTTCTTC
TRBJ2-2	-	many	TRBV6-6	CASSYSLAGELFF	TGTGCCAGCAGTTACTCCCTTGCCGGAGAGCTGTTTTTT
TRBJ2-1	-	few	TRBV6-8	CASSYSTSNEQFF	TGTGCCAGCAGTTACTCGACAAGCAATGAGCAGTTCTTC
TRBJ1-3	TRBD1	few	TRBV12-3/TRBV12-4	CASRAPGTGKSSGNTIYF	TGTGCCAGCAGGGCCCCCGGGACAGGGAAATCCTCTGGAAACACCATATATTTT
TRBJ1-5	TRBD1	-	TRBV27	CASSSRDSKQPQHF	TGTGCCAGCAGTTCGCGGGACAGCAAGCAGCCCCAGCATTTT
TRBJ2-5	TRBD2	-	TRBV9	CASSVEGLGETQYF	TGTGCCAGCAGCGTAGAAGGACTAGGAGAGACCCAGTACTTC
TRBJ1-6	-	-	TRBV3-1	CASSQGPGGNDSPLHF	TGTGCCAGCAGCCAAGGTCCTGGGGGGAACGATTCACCCCTCCACTTT
TRBJ1-5	TRBD1	-	TRBV9	CASSQYGTGQPQHF	TGTGCCAGCTCCCAATACGGGACAGGTCAGCCCCAGCATTTT
TRBJ1-3	-	few	TRBV10-3	CAISESAGGNTIYF	TGTGCCATCAGTGAGTCAGCGGGCGGAAACACCATATATTTT
TRBJ1-2	-	few	TRBV29-1	CSVWRDFYGYTF	TGCAGCGTTTGGAGAGATTTCTATGGCTACACCTTC
TRBJ1-5	-	-	TRBV20-1	CSATDSSPISPQHF	TGCAGTGCTACCGACTCTAGTCCCATCAGCCCCCAGCATTTT
TRBJ2-1	-	once	TRBV7-3	CASSFRKKGELYNEQFF	TGTGCCAGCAGCTTCCGGAAGAAGGGGGAGCTATACAATGAGCAGTTCTTC
TRBJ1-2	-	-	TRBV27	CASSSGYSYTF	TGTGCCAGCAGTTCCGGCTATAGCTACACCTTC
TRBJ2-2	-	once	TRBV18	CASSPDGASTGELFF	TGTGCCAGCTCACCAGACGGGGCGAGTACCGGGGAGCTGTTTTTT
TRBJ1-3	-	-	TRBV5-4	CASSWVGSRSGNTIYF	TGTGCCAGCAGCTGGGTGGGGAGCCGCTCTGGAAACACCATATATTTT
TRBJ1-1	-	-	TRBV4-1	CASSQDQAASNTEAFF	TGCGCCAGCAGCCAAGATCAGGCGGCTTCGAACACTGAAGCTTTCTTT
TRBJ2-5	-	-	TRBV27	CASSTRGAVETQYF	TGTGCCAGCTCTACTCGAGGGGCGGTGGAGACCCAGTACTTC
TRBJ2-3	TRBD2	many	TRBV7-9	CASSSRTSGGTDTQYF	TGTGCCAGCAGCTCCCGGACTAGCGGGGGTACAGATACGCAGTATTTT
TRBJ1-6	-	-	TRBV27	CASSLGGERSPLHF	TGTGCCAGCAGTTTGGGGGGGGAGAGGTCACCCCTCCACTTT
TRBJ2-2	-	-	TRBV24-1	CATSDLAPGELFF	TGTGCCACCAGTGATTTGGCGCCCGGGGAGCTGTTTTTT
TRBJ2-7	-	few	TRBV25-1	CASSVRGAGYEQYF	TGTGCCAGCAGTGTGAGGGGGGCGGGCTACGAGCAGTACTTC
TRBJ2-2	TRBD1	few	TRBV5-8	CASSLDPGTGGYTGELFF	TGTGCCAGCAGCTTGGATCCCGGGACAGGTGGCTACACCGGGGAGCTGTTTTTT
TRBJ2-5	TRBD2	-	TRBV19	CVSNGGEAGDQETQYF	TGTGTCAGTAATGGGGGAGAAGCGGGGGACCAAGAGACCCAGTACTTC
TRBJ2-5	-	-	TRBV2	CASSEFPGRGETQYF	TGTGCCAGCAGTGAATTCCCGGGGCGGGGAGAGACCCAGTACTTC
TRBJ2-7	-	few	TRBV7-6	CASSPYFREEQYF	TGTGCCAGCAGCCCGTACTTCCGGGAGGAGCAGTACTTC
TRBJ1-1	-	few	TRBV11-2	CASSSPGAANTEAFF	TGTGCCAGCAGCTCACCGGGGGCGGCGAACACTGAAGCTTTCTTT
TRBJ2-5	TRBD2	-	TRBV7-3	CASSLTRAGGRVETQYF	TGTGCCAGCAGCTTAACGAGGGCGGGGGGGCGGGTGGAGACCCAGTACTTC
TRBJ2-1	TRBD2	many	TRBV6-5	CASSYTGTSGSNEQFF	TGTGCCAGCAGTTACACAGGGACTAGCGGGAGCAATGAGCAGTTCTTC
TRBJ1-5	-	few	TRBV4-1	CASSQAQGENQPQHF	TGCGCCAGCAGCCAGGCCCAGGGTGAGAATCAGCCCCAGCATTTT
TRBJ2-1	-	few	TRBV6-2/TRBV6-3	CASLPGAIGEQFF	TGTGCCAGCCTACCGGGGGCTATCGGTGAGCAGTTCTTC
TRBJ2-6	TRBD1	-	TRBV7-9	CASSHPPRTGGRSGANVLTF	TGTGCCAGCAGCCATCCCCCCCGGACAGGGGGTAGGTCTGGGGCCAACGTCCTGACTTTC
TRBJ1-6	-	few	TRBV4-1	CASSQETGRRDSPLHF	TGCGCCAGCAGCCAAGAGACGGGCCGGCGGGATTCACCCCTCCACTTT
TRBJ1-2	-	-	TRBV11-2	CASSATGRLPVGGYTF	TGTGCCAGCAGCGCAACGGGACGCCTGCCCGTAGGTGGCTACACCTTC
TRBJ2-2	-	-	TRBV24-1	CATRVTSRAGELFF	TGTGCCACCAGGGTCACTAGTCGGGCCGGGGAGCTGTTTTTT
TRBJ1-2	-	-	TRBV6-6	CVSSYEGSGNYGYTF	TGTGTCAGCAGTTACGAGGGCAGTGGAAACTATGGCTACACCTTC
TRBJ2-2	-	-	TRBV20-1	CSARVGRHTGELFF	TGCAGTGCTAGAGTCGGCCGACACACCGGGGAGCTGTTTTTT
TRBJ2-1	TRBD2	-	TRBV10-3	CAISPRSGGLYNEQFF	TGTGCCATCAGTCCTCGTAGCGGGGGGCTTTACAATGAGCAGTTCTTC
TRBJ1-4	-	-	TRBV29-1	CSVRTEGKLFF	TGCAGCGTTCGGACAGAGGGAAAACTGTTTTTT
TRBJ2-5	-	-	TRBV14	CASSQDWLQETQYF	TGTGCCAGCAGCCAAGATTGGCTCCAAGAGACCCAGTACTTC
TRBJ2-3	TRBD2	many	TRBV11-2	CASSYTSGGAPDTQYF	TGTGCCAGCAGCTACACTAGCGGGGGGGCCCCAGATACGCAGTATTTT